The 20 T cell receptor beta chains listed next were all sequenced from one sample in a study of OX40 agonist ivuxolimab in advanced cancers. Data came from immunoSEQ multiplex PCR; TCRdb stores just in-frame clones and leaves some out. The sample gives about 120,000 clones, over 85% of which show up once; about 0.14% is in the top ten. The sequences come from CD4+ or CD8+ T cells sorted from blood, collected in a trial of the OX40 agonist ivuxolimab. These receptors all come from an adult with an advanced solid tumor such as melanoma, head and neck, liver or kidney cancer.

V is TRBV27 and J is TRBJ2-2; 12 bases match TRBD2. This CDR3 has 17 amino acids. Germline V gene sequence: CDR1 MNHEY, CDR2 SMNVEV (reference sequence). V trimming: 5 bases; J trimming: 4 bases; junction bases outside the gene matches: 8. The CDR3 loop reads CASSPPRLAGVTGELFF. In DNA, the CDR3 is TGTGCCAGCAGTCCACCCAGACTAGCGGGAGTCACCGGGGAGCTGTTTTTT.

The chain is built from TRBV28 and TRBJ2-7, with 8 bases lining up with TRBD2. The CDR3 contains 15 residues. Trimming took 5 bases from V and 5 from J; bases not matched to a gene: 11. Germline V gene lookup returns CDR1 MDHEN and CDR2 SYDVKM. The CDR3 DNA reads TGTGCCAGCAGTCCTTCGAGCGGGAGAATTGACGAGCAGTACTTC. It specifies CASSPSSGRIDEQYF.

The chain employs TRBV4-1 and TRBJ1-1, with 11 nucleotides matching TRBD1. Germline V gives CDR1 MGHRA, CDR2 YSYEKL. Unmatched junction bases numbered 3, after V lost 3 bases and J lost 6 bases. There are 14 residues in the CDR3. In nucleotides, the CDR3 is TGCGCCAGCAGCCAGCCGGGACAGGGGGCTGAAGCTTTCTTT. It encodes CASSQPGQGAEAFF.

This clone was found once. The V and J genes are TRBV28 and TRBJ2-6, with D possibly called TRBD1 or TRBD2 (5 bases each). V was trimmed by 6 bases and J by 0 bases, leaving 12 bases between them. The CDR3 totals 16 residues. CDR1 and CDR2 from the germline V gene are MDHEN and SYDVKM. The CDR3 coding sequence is TGTGCCAGCAGCTTTGGGGGAAGCTCTGGGGCCAACGTCCTGACTTTC. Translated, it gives CASSFGGSSGANVLTF.

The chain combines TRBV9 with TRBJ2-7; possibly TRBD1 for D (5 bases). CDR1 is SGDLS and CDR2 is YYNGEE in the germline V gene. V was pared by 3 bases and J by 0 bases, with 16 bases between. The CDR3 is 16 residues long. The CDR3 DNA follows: TGTGCCAGCAGCGCAAATACAGGACCGTACTCCTACGAGCAGTACTTC. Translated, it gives CASSANTGPYSYEQYF. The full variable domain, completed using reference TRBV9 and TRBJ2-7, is DSGVTQTPKHLITATGQRVTLRCSPRSGDLSVYWYQQSLDQGLQFLIQYYNGEERAKGNILERFSAQQFPDLHSELNLSSLELGDSALYFCASSANTGPYSYEQYFGPGTRLTVT.

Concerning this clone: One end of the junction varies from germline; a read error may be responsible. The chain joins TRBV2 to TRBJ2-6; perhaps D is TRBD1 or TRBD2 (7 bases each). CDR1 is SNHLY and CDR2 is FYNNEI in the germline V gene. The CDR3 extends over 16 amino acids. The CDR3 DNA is TGTGCCAGCAACAGGGGACTAAGCTCTAGGGCCAACGTCCTGACTTTC. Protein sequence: CASNRGLSSRANVLTF.

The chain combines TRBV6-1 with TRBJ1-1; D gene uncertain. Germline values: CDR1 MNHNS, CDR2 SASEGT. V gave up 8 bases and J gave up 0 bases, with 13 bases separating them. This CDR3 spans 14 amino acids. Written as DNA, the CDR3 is TGTGCCAGCGCCCAAAACTGGGTGAACACTGAAGCTTTCTTT. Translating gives CASAQNWVNTEAFF.

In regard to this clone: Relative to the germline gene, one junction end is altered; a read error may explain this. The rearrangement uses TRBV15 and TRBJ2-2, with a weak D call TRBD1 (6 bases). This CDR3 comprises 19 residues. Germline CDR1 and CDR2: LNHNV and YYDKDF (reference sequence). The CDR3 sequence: CATSGDPTKGRGNTGELFF. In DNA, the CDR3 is TGTGCCACCAGCGGAGACCCAACTAAGGGCAGGGGAAACACCGGGGAGCTGTTTTTT.

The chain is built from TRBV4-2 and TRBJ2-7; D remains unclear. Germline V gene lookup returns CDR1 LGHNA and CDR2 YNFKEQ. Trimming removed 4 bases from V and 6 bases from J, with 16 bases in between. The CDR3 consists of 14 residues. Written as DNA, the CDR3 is TGTGCCAGCAGCCTGTCGGCAGCCCTACGCGAGCAGTACTTC. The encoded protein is CASSLSAALREQYF.

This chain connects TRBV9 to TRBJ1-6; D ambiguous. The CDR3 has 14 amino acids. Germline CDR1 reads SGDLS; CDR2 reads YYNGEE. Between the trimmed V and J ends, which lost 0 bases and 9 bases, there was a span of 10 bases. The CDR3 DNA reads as TGTGCCAGCAGCGTAGGGCAGTTCGGTTCACCCCTCCACTTT. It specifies CASSVGQFGSPLHF.

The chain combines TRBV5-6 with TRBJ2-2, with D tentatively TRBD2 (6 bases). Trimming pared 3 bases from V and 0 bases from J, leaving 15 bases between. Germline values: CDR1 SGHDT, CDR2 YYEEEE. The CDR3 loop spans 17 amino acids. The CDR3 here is CASSSLAGSTNTGELFF. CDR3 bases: TGTGCCAGCAGCTCATTGGCCGGGAGCACGAACACCGGGGAGCTGTTTTTT.

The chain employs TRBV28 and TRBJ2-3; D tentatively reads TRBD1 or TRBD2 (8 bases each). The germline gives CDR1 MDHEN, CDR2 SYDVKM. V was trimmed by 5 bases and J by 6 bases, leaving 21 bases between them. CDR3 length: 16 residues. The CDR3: CASSLDRGIAGDTQYF. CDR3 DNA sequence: TGTGCCAGCAGTCTCGACAGGGGTATAGCGGGGGATACGCAGTATTTT.

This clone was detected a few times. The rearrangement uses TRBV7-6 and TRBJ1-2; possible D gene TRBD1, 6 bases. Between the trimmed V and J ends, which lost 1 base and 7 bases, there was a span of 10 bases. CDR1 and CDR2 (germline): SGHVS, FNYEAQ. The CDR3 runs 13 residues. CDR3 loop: CASSLGQARGYTF. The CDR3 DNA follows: TGTGCCAGCAGCTTAGGACAGGCTCGTGGCTACACCTTC.

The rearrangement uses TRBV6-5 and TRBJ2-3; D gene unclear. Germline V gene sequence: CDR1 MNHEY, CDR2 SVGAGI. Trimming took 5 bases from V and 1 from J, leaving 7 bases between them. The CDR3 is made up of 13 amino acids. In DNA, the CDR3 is TGTGCCAGCAGTAATTTCGGCACAGATACGCAGTATTTT. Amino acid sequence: CASSNFGTDTQYF.

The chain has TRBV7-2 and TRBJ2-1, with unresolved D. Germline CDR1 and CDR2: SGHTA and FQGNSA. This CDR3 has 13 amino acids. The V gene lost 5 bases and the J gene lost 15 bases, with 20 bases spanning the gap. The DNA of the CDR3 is TGTGCCAGCAGCCTCCTCCACCCGGTTGCCCTGTTCTTC. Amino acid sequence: CASSLLHPVALFF.

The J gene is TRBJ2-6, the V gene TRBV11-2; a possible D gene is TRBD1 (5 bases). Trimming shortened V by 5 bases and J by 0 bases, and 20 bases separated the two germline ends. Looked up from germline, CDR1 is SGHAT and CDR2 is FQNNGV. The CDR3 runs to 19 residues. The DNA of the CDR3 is TGTGCCAGCAGCCGATACACTTACCCAGGGCCCTCTGGGGCCAACGTCCTGACTTTC. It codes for CASSRYTYPGPSGANVLTF.

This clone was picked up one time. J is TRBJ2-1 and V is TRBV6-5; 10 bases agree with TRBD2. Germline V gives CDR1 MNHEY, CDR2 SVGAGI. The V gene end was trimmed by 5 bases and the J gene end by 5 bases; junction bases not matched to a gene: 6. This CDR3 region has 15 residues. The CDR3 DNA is TGTGCCAGCAGTCCAAGCGGGGGGGGAGACAATGAGCAGTTCTTC. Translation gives CASSPSGGGDNEQFF.

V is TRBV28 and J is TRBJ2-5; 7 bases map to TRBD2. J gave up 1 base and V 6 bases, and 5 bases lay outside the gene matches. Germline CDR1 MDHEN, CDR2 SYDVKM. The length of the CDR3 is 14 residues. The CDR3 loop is CASRLGGIQETQYF. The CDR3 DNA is TGTGCCAGCAGACTGGGGGGGATCCAAGAGACCCAGTACTTC.

CDR3 protein: CASNWTSGIGGETQYF. Here the CDR3 DNA reads TGTGCCAGCAACTGGACTAGCGGGATAGGCGGAGAGACCCAGTACTTC. The rearrangement joins TRBV21-1 to TRBJ2-5; TRBD2, the table's D call, lacks a check against the DNA. TRBV21-1 constitutes a pseudogene. CDR3 length: 16 amino acids.

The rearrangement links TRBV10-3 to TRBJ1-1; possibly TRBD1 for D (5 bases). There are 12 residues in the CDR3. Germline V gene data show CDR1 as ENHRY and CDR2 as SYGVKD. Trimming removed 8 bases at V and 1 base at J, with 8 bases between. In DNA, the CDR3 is TGTGCCATCGGCACAGGGAACACTGAAGCTTTCTTT. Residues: CAIGTGNTEAFF.